The 8 T cell receptor beta chains below all came from one sample that was sequenced in a study of blood T cell repertoires in COVID-19 (dated by TCRdb to 2018 to 2020). Receptor amplification or capture employed the immunoSEQ multiplex PCR assay. Entries here come from immuneACCESS through TCRdb and include only in-frame sequences with V and J called. Some clones fail to appear in such tables; in the studies checked, an unresolved V gene covers under half of the shortfall, and the cause of the remainder is unknown. Counted in this sample were more than 95,000 clones; roughly 80% of them appeared once. The ten largest account for roughly 21% of the sample. The sequenced sample consisted of peripheral blood. These receptors originate from a woman aged 70 to 79 with acute or convalescent COVID-19.

The chain couples TRBV29-1 to TRBJ2-5; 12 bases map to TRBD1. After removal of 4 bases from V and 4 bases from J, the junction contained 7 bases not matched to a gene. The CDR3 has 15 residues. Germline values: CDR1 SQVTM, CDR2 ANQGSEA. CDR3 sequence (DNA): TGCAGCGTTGGTACCGGGACAGGGGGCAGAGAGACCCAGTACTTC. It specifies CSVGTGTGGRETQYF.

This rearrangement joins TRBV7-9 to TRBJ2-3; no definite D call. CDR1 is SEHNR and CDR2 is FQNEAQ in the germline V gene (reference sequence). Trimming left V 5 bases short and J 6 bases short, with 12 bases between. CDR3 length equals 13 residues. CDR3 region: CASSDRGVDTQYF. CDR3 DNA: TGTGCCAGCAGCGACCGCGGTGTCGATACGCAGTATTTT.

The chain recombines TRBV11-2 with TRBJ1-1; a possible D gene is TRBD1 (6 bases). Germline CDR1 is SGHAT and CDR2 is FQNNGV. CDR3 size: 15 residues. The ends were cut back, 7 bases at V and 1 base at J, with 16 bases in the middle. CDR3 protein: CASTLNQGRNTEAFF. CDR3 DNA: TGTGCCAGCACTCTAAATCAGGGGCGGAACACTGAAGCTTTCTTT. Looking up the rest from reference TRBV11-2 and TRBJ1-1 gives the full variable domain: EAGVAQSPRYKIIEKRQSVAFWCNPISGHATLYWYQQILGQGPKLLIQFQNNGVVDDSQLPKDRFSAERLKGVDSTLKIQPAKLEDSAVYLCASTLNQGRNTEAFFGQGTRLTVV.

This sequence joins TRBV10-2 and TRBJ1-1, with D perhaps matching TRBD1 (6 bases). The V end was cut by 7 bases, the J end by 4 bases, with 13 bases between. The CDR3 extends over 13 amino acids. Germline lookup yields CDR1 WSHSY and CDR2 SAAADI. CDR3 sequence: CASKGGRVTEAFF. DNA of the CDR3: TGCGCCAGCAAGGGGGGGCGCGTCACTGAAGCTTTCTTT.

The V and J genes are TRBV27 and TRBJ1-1; D not certain. Germline V gene lookup returns CDR1 MNHEY and CDR2 SMNVEV (reference sequence). This CDR3 spans 13 amino acids. The V end was cut by 1 base, the J end by 6 bases, with 9 bases between. In nucleotides, the CDR3 is TGTGCCAGCAGTTTATTGAGTGGTGCTGAAGCTTTCTTT. This codes for CASSLLSGAEAFF.

This clone is a singleton in its sample. The chain joins TRBV6-5 to TRBJ2-1; TRBD2 matches 10 bases. This CDR3 is built from 14 residues. V shed 10 bases and J 9 bases; nucleotides not matched to a gene: 12. Per the germline V gene, CDR1 is MNHEY and CDR2 is SVGAGI. The CDR3 coding sequence is TGTGCCACCACTAGCGGGGTCCCCGAAGGTGAGCAGTTCTTC. Translated, it gives CATTSGVPEGEQFF.

This clone was seen a handful of times. V gene TRBV3-1 (or the pseudogene TRBV3-2) combines with J gene TRBJ1-2; D is ambiguous. Germline CDR1 is LGHDT and CDR2 is YNNKEL (reference sequence). The CDR3 sequence is 14 residues long. V was clipped by 0 bases and J by 6 bases, with 11 bases between them. The CDR3: CASSQEAWTDGYTF. The DNA of the CDR3 is TGTGCCAGCAGCCAAGAAGCCTGGACTGATGGCTACACCTTC.

The chain couples TRBV5-1 to TRBJ2-7; D remains unclear. V was trimmed by 2 bases and J by 2 bases, leaving 20 bases between them. The CDR3 runs 17 residues. Germline values: CDR1 SGHRS, CDR2 YFSETQ. CDR3 coding DNA: TGCGCCAGCAGCTTCCTCGCCCCCACAGTGAGCCCCTACGAGCAGTACTTC. Protein sequence: CASSFLAPTVSPYEQYF. Full variable domain (rest looked up from reference TRBV5-1 and TRBJ2-7): KAGVTQTPRYLIKTRGQQVTLSCSPISGHRSVSWYQQTPGQGLQFLFEYFSETQRNKGNFPGRFSGRQFSNSRSEMNVSTLELGDSALYLCASSFLAPTVSPYEQYFGPGTRLTVT.